These 15 T cell receptor beta chains were sequenced from one sample in a study of T cells in Graves' hyperthyroidism and ophthalmopathy. Amplification yielded TCR beta CDR3 regions, with RNA transcripts as the source. The HTBI primer set served for first-round RT-PCR of the TCR CDR3. In TCRdb, the multiplex PCR reads were re-called with MiXCR into one record per CDR3 protein. This table holds 400,000 to 600,000 distinct CDR3 sequences, 15% to 20% found once. The material sequenced was blood. These TCRs come from a woman in her twenties or thirties with Graves' ophthalmopathy.

This clonotype was seen many times. The chain couples TRBV3-1 to TRBJ2-7; 7 bases line up with TRBD2. V lost 3 bases, J lost 6 bases, and 8 bases stayed unmatched. Per the germline V gene, CDR1 is LGHDT and CDR2 is YNNKEL (reference sequence). The CDR3 is 14 amino acids. CDR3 nucleotides: TGTGCCAGCAGCCACGGAGTAGCGGGTCGCGAGCAGTACTTC. As protein: CASSHGVAGREQYF.

This clonotype turned up a few times. The genes are TRBV28 and TRBJ1-6, with 10 bases identical to TRBD1. V shed 2 bases, J shed 12 bases, and the junction held 4 bases outside the gene matches. The germline V gene has CDR1 MDHEN and CDR2 SYDVKM. The CDR3 runs to 14 residues. CDR3 in amino acids: CASSLGQGGLPLHF. In DNA, the CDR3 is TGTGCCAGCAGTTTAGGACAGGGGGGTTTACCCCTCCACTTT.

This clonotype was recorded at least ten times. V is TRBV20-1 and J is TRBJ1-2, with a possible D match to TRBD1 (6 bases). V was pared by 3 bases and J by 0 bases, with 11 bases between. The CDR3 sequence is 14 residues long. CDR1 is DFQATT and CDR2 is SNEGSKA in the germline V gene (reference sequence). The CDR3 sequence: CSASVGGANYGYTF. The CDR3 bases are TGCAGTGCTAGCGTAGGGGGAGCTAACTATGGCTACACCTTC.

This chain connects TRBV20-1 to TRBJ2-5; TRBD1 agrees at 8 bases. This CDR3 contains 13 residues. Germline V CDR1 and CDR2: DFQATT, SNEGSKA (reference sequence). Trimming cost V 4 bases and J 4 bases; bases outside gene matches: 5. CDR3 in amino acids: CSAMDRVRETQYF. Here the CDR3 DNA reads TGCAGTGCTATGGACAGGGTTAGAGAGACCCAGTACTTC.

Many counts were recorded for this clonotype. This chain uses TRBV27 with TRBJ2-5, with D perhaps assigned TRBD1 or TRBD2 (5 bases each). Germline loops: CDR1 MNHEY, CDR2 SMNVEV (reference sequence). V was trimmed by 3 bases and J by 2 bases, leaving 16 bases between them. This CDR3 has 16 amino acids. The CDR3 sequence: CASSLRRGAFQETQYF. In DNA form, the CDR3 reads TGTGCCAGCAGTTTGAGGCGAGGGGCCTTTCAAGAGACCCAGTACTTC.

Note on this clonotype: This may come from a read error, since a much larger clone is one base off. The chain combines TRBV27 with TRBJ2-4; 7 positions match TRBD1. The J call is in doubt because the DNA end fits TRBJ2-1 better. The CDR3 is 12 residues long. Germline-derived CDR1 and CDR2 are MNHEY and SMNVEV (reference sequence). The CDR3 protein is CASSFQTGIQFF. The DNA for the CDR3 is TGTGCCAGCAGTTTTCAGACAGGGATTCAGTTCTTC.

V is TRBV14 and J is TRBJ2-3; D may match TRBD1 or TRBD2 (6 bases each). The CDR3 length is 15 residues. V was cut by 2 bases and J by 6 bases, with 15 bases left in between. Germline CDR1 and CDR2: SGHDN and FVKESK. In DNA form, the CDR3 reads TGTGCCAGCAGCCAAATGGGGGGCGCGAGTGATACGCAGTATTTT. Translated: CASSQMGGASDTQYF.

This clonotype was seen only a few times. CDR3 sequence reads: CASSYRGKEDIQYF. CDR3 nucleotide sequence: TGTGCCAGCAGCTACAGGGGGAAGGAGGACATTCAGTACTTC. The chain couples TRBV7-2 to TRBJ2-4; 8 nucleotides agree with TRBD1. Trimming cost V 4 bases and J 8 bases; bases outside gene matches: 7. Germline V gene sequence: CDR1 SGHTA, CDR2 FQGNSA. CDR3 length equals 14 residues.

The CDR3 DNA reads TGCAGCGTACGGACAGCAAACACCGGGGAGCTGTTTTTT. It codes for CSVRTANTGELFF. The V and J genes are TRBV29-1 and TRBJ2-2, with a tentative D call TRBD1 (6 bases). The germline V and J ends were trimmed by 6 bases and 2 bases, with 10 bases remaining between them. Germline CDR1 SQVTM, CDR2 ANQGSEA. This CDR3 has 13 amino acids.

This clonotype was recorded at least ten times. The chain joins TRBV28 to TRBJ2-1, with TRBD1 as a possible D gene (6 bases). With 5 bases removed from V and 1 base from J, the gap between germline ends came to 15 bases. The CDR3 runs 16 residues. The germline CDR1 and CDR2 sequences are MDHEN and SYDVKM. CDR3 sequence reads: CASSEAQGWSYNEQFF. CDR3 in DNA: TGTGCCAGCAGTGAAGCCCAGGGGTGGTCCTACAATGAGCAGTTCTTC.

This clonotype was found many times. V usage is TRBV12-3 or TRBV12-4 and J usage is TRBJ1-5, with D perhaps TRBD1 (5 bases). This CDR3 is 15 amino acids long. Trimming stripped 7 bases from V and 5 bases from J, with 18 bases between. CDR3 protein: CASTLGPPLDQPQHF. CDR3 nucleotides: TGTGCCAGCACCTTGGGACCGCCGCTTGATCAGCCCCAGCATTTT.

This chain links TRBV19 with TRBJ1-4, with 7 bases matching TRBD1. The junction had 4 bases not matched to a gene; V was cut back by 4 bases and J by 8 bases. From germline, CDR1 is LNHDA and CDR2 SQIVND (reference sequence). The CDR3 is 13 residues long. The CDR3 reads CASSTGTVEKLFF. The DNA of the CDR3 is TGTGCCAGTAGTACCGGGACAGTCGAAAAACTGTTTTTT. The full variable domain, completed using reference TRBV19 and TRBJ1-4, is DGGITQSPKYLFRKEGQNVTLSCEQNLNHDAMYWYRQDPGQGLRLIYYSQIVNDFQKGDIAEGYSVSREKKESFPLTVTSAQKNPTAFYLCASSTGTVEKLFFGSGTQLSVL.

The chain employs TRBV7-3 and TRBJ2-7; unclear D gene. Germline assignment: CDR1 SGHTA and CDR2 FQGTGA. V was trimmed by 4 bases and J by 5 bases, leaving 21 bases between them. This CDR3 is built from 16 residues. In DNA form, the CDR3 reads TGTGCCAGCAGCTCGCAACCCGGTGAGTTGGTGCACGAGCAGTACTTC. It translates to CASSSQPGELVHEQYF.

A few counts support this clonotype. This chain links TRBV5-1 with TRBJ2-7, with 11 bases identical to TRBD2. The CDR3 consists of 16 residues. Germline loops: CDR1 SGHRS, CDR2 YFSETQ. V lost 4 bases and J lost 0; bases outside the gene matches: 6. The DNA of the CDR3 is TGCGCCAGCAGCCGATCGACTAGCGGGGCCTCCTACGAGCAGTACTTC. This gives the protein CASSRSTSGASYEQYF.

The V call is TRBV20-1, the J call TRBJ2-1; 7 bases align to TRBD1. V gave up 5 bases and J gave up 7 bases; unmatched junction bases: 8. The length of the CDR3 is 13 residues. Germline V lookup: CDR1 DFQATT, CDR2 SNEGSKA (reference sequence). CDR3 loop: CSAVRQGRNEQFF. The CDR3 DNA follows: TGCAGTGCTGTCAGACAGGGAAGAAATGAGCAGTTCTTC.